This entry lists 10 T cell receptor beta chains sequenced from one sample in a study of blood T cells in healthy people across ages. Combining a sample-barcoded 5' primer with a J-beta primer mix, a second PCR ran for about 7 to 12 cycles. TCRdb processed the 5' RACE reads anew with MiXCR; each CDR3 protein has one entry. Counted here are more than 700,000 distinct CDR3 sequences, about half occurring once; the ten biggest clones make up about a sixth. Sequenced input: blood. The receptor source for this set is an elderly man in good health.

V is TRBV7-2 and J is TRBJ1-6; D not certain. The CDR3 has 14 residues. Deletions cut 1 base from V and 9 bases from J, with 10 bases between. CDR1 and CDR2 (germline): SGHTA, FQGNSA. Here the CDR3 reads CASSLGGVASPLHF. CDR3 coding DNA: TGTGCCAGCAGCTTAGGCGGGGTCGCTTCACCCCTCCACTTT.

V is TRBV5-1 and J is TRBJ2-2; D unresolved. CDR3 length: 14 amino acids. Per the germline V gene, CDR1 is SGHRS and CDR2 is YFSETQ. The V end lost 5 bases, the J end lost 1 base, and 9 bases lay between the germline ends. CDR3 in amino acids: CASSRRQNTGELFF. CDR3 coding DNA: TGCGCCAGCAGTAGGCGGCAGAACACCGGGGAGCTGTTTTTT.

This clonotype showed up just a few times. The junction departs from the called germline gene at one end, perhaps through a read error. The V and J genes are TRBV6-4 and TRBJ2-5, with D possibly being TRBD1 (6 bases). The germline gives CDR1 MRHNA, CDR2 SNTAGT. The CDR3 runs 15 residues. This chain's CDR3 is CASTRGAWGQEAQYF. CDR3 DNA sequence: TGTGCCAGCACTCGGGGCGCCTGGGGGCAAGAGGCCCAGTACTTC.

This clonotype was seen a single time. A read error may account for a junction end that differs from germline. This rearrangement joins TRBV4-3 to TRBJ2-1, with 9 bases identical to TRBD2. Germline V CDR1 and CDR2: LGHNA, YSLEER. The CDR3 extends over 20 amino acids. The CDR3, as DNA: TGCGCCAGCAGACAAGAGACTGCTACCTTTAGCGGGGGCCTGAACAATGAGCAGTTCTTC. Amino acid sequence: CASRQETATFSGGLNNEQFF.

This clonotype occurred once. The chain links TRBV5-1 to TRBJ2-5; 7 bases are a match to TRBD1. Per germline, CDR1 SGHRS and CDR2 YFSETQ. The trim removed 0 bases at V and 5 bases at J, leaving 7 bases unmatched. The CDR3 contains 15 residues. CDR3 amino acids: CASSLDRGLEETQYF. The CDR3 DNA follows: TGCGCCAGCAGCTTGGACAGGGGCCTCGAGGAGACCCAGTACTTC.

Only a few counts were recorded for this clonotype. This chain connects TRBV20-1 to TRBJ2-2; 9 bases agree with TRBD2. Germline trimming cut 5 bases from V and 4 bases from J; bases unmatched to any gene: 5. The CDR3 covers 14 residues. In germline, CDR1 is DFQATT, CDR2 SNEGSKA (reference sequence). The CDR3 region has the DNA TGCAGTGCTCCGCGGCGGGAGGGCACCGGGGAGCTGTTTTTT. Translating gives CSAPRREGTGELFF.

The chain links TRBV10-3 to TRBJ2-1; the match to TRBD1 covers 9 bases. From germline, CDR1 is ENHRY and CDR2 SYGVKD. CDR3 length: 20 amino acids. V was pared by 3 bases and J by 8 bases, with 23 bases of the junction left unmatched. The DNA of the CDR3 is TGTGCCATCAGTGAACAACCCGTCCAAAGAACAGGGGGCAGAAGTTATGAGCAGTTCTTC. Protein sequence: CAISEQPVQRTGGRSYEQFF.

The rearrangement joins TRBV20-1 to TRBJ1-5; D unresolved. Looked up from germline, CDR1 is DFQATT and CDR2 is SNEGSKA (reference sequence). The V and J ends lost 0 bases and 4 bases respectively, with 22 bases between them. This CDR3 is 18 amino acids long. The CDR3, as DNA: TGCAGTGCTAGAGAACAGTACTCGCATCGGGGAGGGAATCAGCCCCAGCATTTT. Translated: CSAREQYSHRGGNQPQHF.

The chain employs TRBV12-3 or TRBV12-4 and TRBJ2-7; 10 bases match TRBD2. Trimming cost V 5 bases and J 10 bases; bases outside gene matches: 11. The CDR3 contains 14 residues. CDR3 coding DNA: TGTGCCAGCAGTCCTAGCGGGAGCCCGGGAACCCAGTACTTC. Protein product: CASSPSGSPGTQYF.

The DNA for the CDR3 is TGTGCCAGCAGCCTGGGGACAGGGAATTCGGATGGCTACACCTTC. Translated: CASSLGTGNSDGYTF. The chain is built from TRBV3-1 and TRBJ1-2, with 9 bases fitting TRBD1. CDR3 length: 15 residues. With V trimmed by 4 bases and J by 6 bases, 9 bases remained unmatched. Looked up from germline, CDR1 is LGHDT and CDR2 is YNNKEL (reference sequence). Together with reference TRBV3-1 and TRBJ1-2, the CDR3 gives the full variable domain: DTAVSQTPKYLVTQMGNDKSIKCEQNLGHDTMYWYKQDSKKFLKIMFSYNNKELIINETVPNRFSPKSPDKAHLNLHINSLELGDSAVYFCASSLGTGNSDGYTFGSGTRLTVV.